This TCR beta chain originates from a study of breast tumors, draining lymph nodes, adjacent tissues. TCRdb recomputed calls from the multiplex PCR reads with MiXCR, one row per CDR3 protein. The data hold under 300,000 distinct CDR3 sequences, with 30% to 35% observed a single time. Axillary draining lymph nodes of breast cancer patients supplied the node samples. In germline, CDR1 is KGHSH, CDR2 LQKENI. The CDR3 has 13 residues. V shed 2 bases and J shed 6 bases, with 7 bases lying between them. This clonotype was found many times. The rearrangement uses TRBV18 and TRBJ1-4, with D possibly being TRBD1 (5 bases). Sequencing used axillary lymph node tissue. This TCR derives from a female donor with breast cancer. Some clones in this sample may be carry-over from other donors' samples. The CDR3 nucleotides are TGTGCCAGCTCACCAGGGGCGGATGAAAAACTGTTTTTT. This translates into CASSPGADEKLFF.